Below, 9 T cell receptor beta chains from the same sample are listed, as sequenced in a study of regulatory T cells in long-lasting Graves disease. The time point denotes: persistent/refractory GD, antithyroid drugs over 5 years with positive TRAb. Extracted RNA from PBMCs served as the source of the TCR library. Through Arm-PCR of CDR3 regions and iRepertoire HTBI primers, TCR beta libraries were built. Each CDR3 protein gets one entry after TCRdb re-called the multiplex PCR reads with MiXCR. The sample consists of approximately 470,000 distinct CDR3 sequences, 20% of them appearing once. The input for sequencing was peripheral blood mononuclear cells (PBMCs), taken when the disease was refractory, from a patient treated with antithyroid drugs. These receptors all stem from a female donor with Graves disease.

This clonotype was picked up many times. This sequence joins TRBV6-1 and TRBJ1-5; no definite D call. CDR1 is MNHNS and CDR2 is SASEGT in the germline V gene. This CDR3 has 19 amino acids. V dropped 3 bases and J dropped 0 bases, with 21 bases sitting between them. The CDR3 DNA sequence: TGTGCCAGCAGTGAGGCCTCGACCCGACAACCTTATAGCAATCAGCCCCAGCATTTT. This encodes CASSEASTRQPYSNQPQHF.

This clonotype was seen repeatedly, ten times or more. The chain has TRBV20-1 and TRBJ2-5, with 7 bases that match TRBD2. The V and J ends lost 7 bases and 5 bases, in that order; junction bases with no gene match: 10. Germline V gene sequence: CDR1 DFQATT, CDR2 SNEGSKA (reference sequence). This CDR3 region has 13 residues. The CDR3 coding sequence is TGCAGTGGCCAAGGCGGGAGCGGGGAGACCCAGTACTTC. Translating it yields CSGQGGSGETQYF.

The chain links TRBV27 to TRBJ2-1; no firm D call. The CDR3 has 12 amino acids. Germline lookup yields CDR1 MNHEY and CDR2 SMNVEV (reference sequence). The V end was cut by 7 bases, the J end by 6 bases, with 10 bases between. The CDR3: CASTSFGNEQFF. CDR3 sequence (DNA): TGTGCCAGCACCTCATTCGGCAATGAGCAGTTCTTC.

This clonotype was seen only once. The V and J genes are TRBV7-2 and TRBJ2-3, with 7 bases matching TRBD2. V dropped 5 bases and J dropped 1; count of bases not matched to a gene: 6. Germline V lookup: CDR1 SGHTA, CDR2 FQGNSA. CDR3 length: 15 amino acids. Written as DNA, the CDR3 is TGTGCCAGCAGCCCCTTTCTAGCGGGCACAGATACGCAGTATTTT. This encodes CASSPFLAGTDTQYF.

There are many counts of this clonotype. The chain has TRBV27 and TRBJ1-5, with D tentatively TRBD1 (6 bases). The CDR3 consists of 14 residues. CDR1 MNHEY and CDR2 SMNVEV come from the germline V gene (reference sequence). Trimming stripped 4 bases from V and 4 bases from J, with 11 bases between. This chain's CDR3 is CASSWQGRNQPQHF. CDR3 nucleotide sequence: TGTGCCAGCAGTTGGCAGGGGCGAAATCAGCCCCAGCATTTT.

A remark on this clonotype: A much bigger clone sits one base away, suggesting this may be a read error. The V call is TRBV6-5, the J call TRBJ2-5, with D perhaps TRBD2 (6 bases). Germline V gene sequence: CDR1 MNHEY, CDR2 SVGAGI. V was pared by 0 bases and J by 7 bases, with 12 bases between. This CDR3 is built from 14 residues. The CDR3 region has the DNA TGTGCCAGCAGTTACTCGACCGGGGGAAGGACCCAGTACTTC. The encoded protein is CASSYSTGGRTQYF.

In DNA form, the CDR3 reads TGCGCCAGCAGCCCAATAATGGGCCAGAATACCGGGGAGCTGTTTTTT. As protein: CASSPIMGQNTGELFF. J is TRBJ2-2 and V is TRBV4-1; unclear D gene. The V end was cut by 4 bases, the J end by 5 bases, with 17 bases between. The length of the CDR3 is 16 residues. CDR1 and CDR2 (germline): MGHRA, YSYEKL.

The J gene is TRBJ2-5, the V gene TRBV7-9; 8 bases match TRBD1. The DNA end is more similar to TRBJ2-1, so the J call may be wrong. This CDR3 has 17 amino acids. Germline V CDR1 and CDR2: SEHNR, FQNEAQ (reference sequence). CDR3 residues: CASSSGLLQGVSNEQFF. The CDR3 DNA reads as TGTGCCAGCAGCTCCGGACTTTTACAGGGGGTATCCAATGAGCAGTTCTTC.

The chain combines TRBV11-1 with TRBJ2-3; D perhaps matches TRBD2 (5 bases). V dropped 3 bases and J dropped 5 bases, with 18 bases sitting between them. CDR3 length: 16 amino acids. CDR1 and CDR2 (germline): SGHAT, FQDESV (reference sequence). DNA for the CDR3: TGTGCCAGCAGCTTGAAGTTTCGAGGGAATTTAGATACGCAGTATTTT. Its translation is CASSLKFRGNLDTQYF.